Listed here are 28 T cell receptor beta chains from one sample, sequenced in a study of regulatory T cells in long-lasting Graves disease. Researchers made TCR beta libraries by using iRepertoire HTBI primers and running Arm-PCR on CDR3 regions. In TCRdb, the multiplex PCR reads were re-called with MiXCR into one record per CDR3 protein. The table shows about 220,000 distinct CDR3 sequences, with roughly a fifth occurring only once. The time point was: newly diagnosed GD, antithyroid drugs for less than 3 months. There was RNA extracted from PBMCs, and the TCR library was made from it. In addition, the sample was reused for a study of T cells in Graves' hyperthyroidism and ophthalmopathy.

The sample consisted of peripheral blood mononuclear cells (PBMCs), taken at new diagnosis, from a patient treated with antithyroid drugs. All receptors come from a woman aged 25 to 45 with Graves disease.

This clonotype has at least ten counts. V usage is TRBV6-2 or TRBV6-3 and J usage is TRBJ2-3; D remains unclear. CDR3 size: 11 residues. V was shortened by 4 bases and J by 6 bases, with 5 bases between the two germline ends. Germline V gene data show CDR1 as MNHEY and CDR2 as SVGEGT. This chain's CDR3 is CASSSWDTQYF. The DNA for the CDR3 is TGTGCCAGCAGTTCTTGGGATACGCAGTATTTT.

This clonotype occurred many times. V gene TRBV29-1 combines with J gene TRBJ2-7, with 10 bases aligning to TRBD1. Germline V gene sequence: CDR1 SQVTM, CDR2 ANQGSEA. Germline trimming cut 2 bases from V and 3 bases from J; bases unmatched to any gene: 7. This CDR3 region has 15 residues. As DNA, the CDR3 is TGCAGCGTTGAACTCCCGGGACAGGGGAACTACGAGCAGTACTTC. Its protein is CSVELPGQGNYEQYF.

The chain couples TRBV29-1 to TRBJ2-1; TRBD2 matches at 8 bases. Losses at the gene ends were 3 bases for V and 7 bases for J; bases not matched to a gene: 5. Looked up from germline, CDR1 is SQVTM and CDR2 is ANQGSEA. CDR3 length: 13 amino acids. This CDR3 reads CSVDGTSQNEQFF. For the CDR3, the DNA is TGCAGCGTTGACGGGACTAGTCAAAATGAGCAGTTCTTC.

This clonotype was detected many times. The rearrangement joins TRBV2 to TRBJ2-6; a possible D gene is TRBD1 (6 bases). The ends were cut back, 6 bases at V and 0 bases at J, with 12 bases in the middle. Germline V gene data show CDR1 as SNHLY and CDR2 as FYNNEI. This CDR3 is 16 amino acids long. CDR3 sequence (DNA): TGTGCCAGCAGGGTTGACAGGCTCTCTGGGGCCAACGTCCTGACTTTC. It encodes CASRVDRLSGANVLTF. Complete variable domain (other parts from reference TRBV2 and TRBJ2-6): EPEVTQTPSHQVTQMGQEVILRCVPISNHLYFYWYRQILGQKVEFLVSFYNNEISEKSEIFDDQFSVERPDGSNFTLKIRSTKLEDSAMYFCASRVDRLSGANVLTFGAGSRLTVL.

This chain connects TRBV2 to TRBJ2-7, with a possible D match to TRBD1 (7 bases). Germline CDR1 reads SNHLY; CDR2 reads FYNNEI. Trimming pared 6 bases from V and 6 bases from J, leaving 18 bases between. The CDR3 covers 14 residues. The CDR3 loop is CASRSGGGYGEQYF. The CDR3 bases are TGTGCCAGCAGATCAGGAGGGGGCTATGGCGAGCAGTACTTC.

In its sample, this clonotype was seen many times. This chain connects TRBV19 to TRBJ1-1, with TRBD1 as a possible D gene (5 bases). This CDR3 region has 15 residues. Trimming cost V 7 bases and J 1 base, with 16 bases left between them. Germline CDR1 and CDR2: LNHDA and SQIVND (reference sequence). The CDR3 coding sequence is TGTGCCAGTAATCTACCGGGACGGCAGAACACTGAAGCTTTCTTT. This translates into CASNLPGRQNTEAFF.

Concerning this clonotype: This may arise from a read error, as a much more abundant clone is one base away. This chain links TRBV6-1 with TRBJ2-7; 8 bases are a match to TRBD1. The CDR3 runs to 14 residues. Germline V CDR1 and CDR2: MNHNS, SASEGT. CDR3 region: CVSNWAGQGNEQYF. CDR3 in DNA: TGTGTCAGCAATTGGGCCGGACAGGGTAACGAGCAGTACTTC.

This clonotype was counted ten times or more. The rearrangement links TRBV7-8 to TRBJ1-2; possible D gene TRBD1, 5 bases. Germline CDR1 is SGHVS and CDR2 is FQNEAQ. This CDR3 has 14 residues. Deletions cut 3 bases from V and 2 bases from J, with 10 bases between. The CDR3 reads CASSFRGPNYGYTF. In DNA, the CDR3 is TGTGCCAGCAGCTTCCGGGGACCGAACTATGGCTACACCTTC.

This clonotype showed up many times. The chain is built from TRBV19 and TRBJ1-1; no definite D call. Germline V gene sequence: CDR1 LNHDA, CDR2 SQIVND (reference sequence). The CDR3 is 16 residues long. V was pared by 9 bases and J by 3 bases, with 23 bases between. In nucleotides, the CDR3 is TGTGCCAGCCTTCCCTCCCCGGCCCTGGGGTACACTGAAGCTTTCTTT. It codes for CASLPSPALGYTEAFF.

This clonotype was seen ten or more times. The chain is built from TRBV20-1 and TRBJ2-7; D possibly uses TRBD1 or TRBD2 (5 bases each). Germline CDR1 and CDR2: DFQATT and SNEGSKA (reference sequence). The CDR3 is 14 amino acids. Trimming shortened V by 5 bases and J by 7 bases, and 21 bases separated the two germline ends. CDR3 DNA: TGCAGTGCTCGCCCCCCTAGCAGGGTAGGTGAGCAGTACTTC. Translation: CSARPPSRVGEQYF.

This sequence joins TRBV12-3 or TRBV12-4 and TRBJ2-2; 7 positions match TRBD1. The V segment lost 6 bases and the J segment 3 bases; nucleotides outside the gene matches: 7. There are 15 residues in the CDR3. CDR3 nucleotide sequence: TGTGCCAGCAGAAAACAGGGGCGGCACACCGGGGAGCTGTTTTTT. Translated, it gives CASRKQGRHTGELFF.

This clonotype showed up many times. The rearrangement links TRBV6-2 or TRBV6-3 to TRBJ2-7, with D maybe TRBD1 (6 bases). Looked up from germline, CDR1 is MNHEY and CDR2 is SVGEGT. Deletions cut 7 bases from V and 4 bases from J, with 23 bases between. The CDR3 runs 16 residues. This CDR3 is CASTDGLVGGLYEQYF. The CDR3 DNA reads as TGTGCCAGCACCGATGGGCTAGTAGGGGGATTATACGAGCAGTACTTC.

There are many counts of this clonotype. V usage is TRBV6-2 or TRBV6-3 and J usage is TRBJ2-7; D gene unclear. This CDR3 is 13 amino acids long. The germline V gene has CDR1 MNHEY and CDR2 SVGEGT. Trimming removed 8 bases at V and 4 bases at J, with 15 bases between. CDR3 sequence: CASPGGNGYEQYF. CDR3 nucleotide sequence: TGTGCCAGCCCCGGCGGCAATGGTTACGAGCAGTACTTC.

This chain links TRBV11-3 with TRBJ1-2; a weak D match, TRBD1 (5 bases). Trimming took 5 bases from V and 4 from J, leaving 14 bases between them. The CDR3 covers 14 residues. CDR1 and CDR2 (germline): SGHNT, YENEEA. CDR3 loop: CASSQPGTVYGYTF. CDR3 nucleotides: TGTGCCAGCAGCCAACCCGGGACTGTCTATGGCTACACCTTC.

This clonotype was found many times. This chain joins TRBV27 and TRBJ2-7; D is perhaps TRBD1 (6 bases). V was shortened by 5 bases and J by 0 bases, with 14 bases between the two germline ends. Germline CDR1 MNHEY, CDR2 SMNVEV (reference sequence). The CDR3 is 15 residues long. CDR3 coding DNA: TGTGCCAGCAGTGAACAGGGTTTTGGCTCCTACGAGCAGTACTTC. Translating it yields CASSEQGFGSYEQYF.

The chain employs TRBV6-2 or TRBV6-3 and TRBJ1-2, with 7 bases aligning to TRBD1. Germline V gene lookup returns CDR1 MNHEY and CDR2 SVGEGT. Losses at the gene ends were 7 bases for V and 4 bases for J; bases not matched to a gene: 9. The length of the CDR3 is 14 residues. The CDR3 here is CASTGGGLGYGYTF. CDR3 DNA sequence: TGTGCCAGCACCGGAGGGGGCTTGGGCTATGGCTACACCTTC.

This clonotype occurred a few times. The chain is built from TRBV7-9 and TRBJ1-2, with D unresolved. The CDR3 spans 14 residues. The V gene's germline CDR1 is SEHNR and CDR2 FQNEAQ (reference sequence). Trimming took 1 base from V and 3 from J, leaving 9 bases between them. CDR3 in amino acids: CASSLDDFYYGYTF. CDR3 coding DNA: TGTGCCAGCAGCTTAGACGACTTTTACTATGGCTACACCTTC.

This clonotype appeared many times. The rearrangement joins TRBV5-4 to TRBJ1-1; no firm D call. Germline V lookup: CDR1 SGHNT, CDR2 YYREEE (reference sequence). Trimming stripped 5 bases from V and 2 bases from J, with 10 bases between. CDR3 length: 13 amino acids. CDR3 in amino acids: CASSPPFNTEAFF. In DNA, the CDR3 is TGTGCCAGCAGTCCCCCTTTTAACACTGAAGCTTTCTTT.

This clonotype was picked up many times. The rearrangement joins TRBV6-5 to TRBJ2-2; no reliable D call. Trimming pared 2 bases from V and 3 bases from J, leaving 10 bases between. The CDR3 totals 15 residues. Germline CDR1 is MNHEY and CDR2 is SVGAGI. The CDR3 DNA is TGTGCCAGCAGTTACAGAGCTGGGTACACCGGGGAGCTGTTTTTT. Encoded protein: CASSYRAGYTGELFF.

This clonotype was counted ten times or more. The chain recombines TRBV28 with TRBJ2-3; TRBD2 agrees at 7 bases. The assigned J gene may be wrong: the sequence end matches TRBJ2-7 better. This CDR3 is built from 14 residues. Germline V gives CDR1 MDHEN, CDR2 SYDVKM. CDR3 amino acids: CASSASGKVYEQYF. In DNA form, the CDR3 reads TGTGCCAGCAGTGCCAGCGGGAAGGTATACGAGCAGTACTTC.

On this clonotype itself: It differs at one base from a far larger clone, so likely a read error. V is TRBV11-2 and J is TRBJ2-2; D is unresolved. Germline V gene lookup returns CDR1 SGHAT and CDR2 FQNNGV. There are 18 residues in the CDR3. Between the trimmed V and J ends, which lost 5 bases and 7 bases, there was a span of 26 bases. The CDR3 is CASSAPRADWRKSGELFF. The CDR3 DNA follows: TGTGCCAGCAGCGCCCCACGGGCCGACTGGAGAAAAAGCGGGGAGCTGTTTTTT.

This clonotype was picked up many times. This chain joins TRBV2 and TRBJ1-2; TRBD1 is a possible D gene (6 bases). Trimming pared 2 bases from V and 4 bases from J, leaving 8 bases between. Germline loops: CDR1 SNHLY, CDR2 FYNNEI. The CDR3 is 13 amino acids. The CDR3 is CASSEQGSYGYTF. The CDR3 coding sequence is TGTGCCAGCAGTGAACAGGGGAGCTATGGCTACACCTTC.

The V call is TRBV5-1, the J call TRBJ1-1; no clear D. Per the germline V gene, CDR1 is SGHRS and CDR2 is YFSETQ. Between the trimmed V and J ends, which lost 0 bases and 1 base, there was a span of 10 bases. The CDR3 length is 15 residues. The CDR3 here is CASSLGGPRNTEAFF. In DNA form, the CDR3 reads TGCGCCAGCAGCTTGGGGGGTCCCCGGAACACTGAAGCTTTCTTT.

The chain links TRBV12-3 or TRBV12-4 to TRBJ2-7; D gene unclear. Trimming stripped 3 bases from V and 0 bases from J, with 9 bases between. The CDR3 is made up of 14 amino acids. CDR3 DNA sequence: TGTGCCAGCAGTTTTTGGGTCAGCTCCTACGAGCAGTACTTC. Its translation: CASSFWVSSYEQYF.

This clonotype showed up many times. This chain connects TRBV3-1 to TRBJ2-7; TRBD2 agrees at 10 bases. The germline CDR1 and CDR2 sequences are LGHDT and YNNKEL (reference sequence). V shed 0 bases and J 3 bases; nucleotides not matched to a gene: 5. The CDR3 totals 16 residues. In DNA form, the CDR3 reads TGTGCCAGCAGCCAAGACGAGCGGGAGGGACACTACGAGCAGTACTTC. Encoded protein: CASSQDEREGHYEQYF.

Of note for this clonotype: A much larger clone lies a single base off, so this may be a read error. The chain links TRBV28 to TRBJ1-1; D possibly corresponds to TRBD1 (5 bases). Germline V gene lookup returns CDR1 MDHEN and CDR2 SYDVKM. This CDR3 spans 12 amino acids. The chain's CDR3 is CASSSWGTEVFF. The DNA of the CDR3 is TGTGCCAGCAGCTCCTGGGGCACTGAAGTTTTCTTT.

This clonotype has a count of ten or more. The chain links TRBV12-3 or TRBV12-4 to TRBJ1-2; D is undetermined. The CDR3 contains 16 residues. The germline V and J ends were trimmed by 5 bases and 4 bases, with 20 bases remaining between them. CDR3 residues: CASSPEGTGRGYGYTF. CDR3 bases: TGTGCCAGCAGTCCCGAGGGTACTGGGCGTGGCTATGGCTACACCTTC.

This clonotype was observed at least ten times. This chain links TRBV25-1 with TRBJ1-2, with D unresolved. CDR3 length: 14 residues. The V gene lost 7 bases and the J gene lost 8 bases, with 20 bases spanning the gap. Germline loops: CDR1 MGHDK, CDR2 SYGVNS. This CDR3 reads CASTPSDLSRGYTF. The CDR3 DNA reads TGTGCCAGCACCCCATCTGACCTCTCGAGGGGCTACACCTTC.